The entry that follows covers one T cell receptor (beta chain) sequence. Its antigen is as yet unknown. V dropped 7 bases and J dropped 4; count of bases not matched to a gene: 11. The germline V gene has CDR1 MNHNY and CDR2 SVGAGI (reference sequence). This CDR3 spans 16 amino acids. One entry per CDR3 protein results from TCRdb running MiXCR on the 5' RACE reads. The table records tens of thousands of distinct CDR3 sequences, approximately 14% of them present only once. The sample is drawn from a study of T-cell memory formation after mild COVID-19. The study, taken as a whole, reports: CD4/CD8 balance held among clones contracting day 15 to 85, and later expanders leaned CD4+.

Material: PBMCs or a T cell subset sorted from them (not recorded which). V is TRBV6-6 and J is TRBJ1-5, with TRBD1 identical over 9 bases. This receptor was obtained from an adult woman who had mild COVID-19 (a few samples of this study predate the infection). Cell type and time point are not known. In DNA form, the CDR3 reads TGTGCCAGCAATCCACCGACGGGACAGGGAAATCAGCCCCAGCATTTT. This sequence encodes CASNPPTGQGNQPQHF.